This T cell receptor beta chain came from a study of blood T cells in healthy people across ages. In germline, CDR1 is LGHDT, CDR2 YNNKEL (reference sequence). The CDR3 runs 13 residues. The authors ran a second PCR of 7 to 11 cycles using a sample-barcoded 5' primer and a J-beta primer mix. Via MiXCR, TCRdb re-called the 5' RACE reads, giving one row per CDR3 protein. The repertoire holds about 1,000,000 distinct CDR3 sequences, with 35% to 55% as singletons. Per sample, extraction of total RNA gave at least 5.5 micrograms in every case. The sample consisted of blood. This receptor was identified in a woman aged 60 to 75 in good health. The chain links TRBV3-1 to TRBJ2-4; D not resolved. The J call may be incorrect, as the DNA end agrees better with TRBJ2-7. CDR3 residues: CASSRRRNYEQYF. The CDR3 region has the DNA TGTGCCAGCAGCCGCCGTCGTAACTACGAGCAGTACTTC.